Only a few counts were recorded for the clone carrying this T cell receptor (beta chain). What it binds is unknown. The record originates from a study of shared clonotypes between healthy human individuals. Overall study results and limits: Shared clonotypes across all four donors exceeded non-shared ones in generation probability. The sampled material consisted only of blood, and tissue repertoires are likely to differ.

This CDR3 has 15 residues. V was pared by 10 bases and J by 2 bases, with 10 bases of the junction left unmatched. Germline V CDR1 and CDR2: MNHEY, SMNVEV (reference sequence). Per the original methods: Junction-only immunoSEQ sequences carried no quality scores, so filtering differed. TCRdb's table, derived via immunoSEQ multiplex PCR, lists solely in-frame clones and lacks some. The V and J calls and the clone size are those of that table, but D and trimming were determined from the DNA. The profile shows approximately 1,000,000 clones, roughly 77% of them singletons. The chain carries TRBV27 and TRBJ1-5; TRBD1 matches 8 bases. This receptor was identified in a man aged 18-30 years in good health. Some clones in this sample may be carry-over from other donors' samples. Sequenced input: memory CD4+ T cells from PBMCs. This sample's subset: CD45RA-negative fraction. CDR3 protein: CATRRETGGNQPQHF. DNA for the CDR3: TGTGCCACCCGAAGGGAGACAGGGGGCAATCAGCCCCAGCATTTT.